This TCR beta chain was observed in a study of blood T cell repertoires in COVID-19. This CDR3 contains 15 residues. The V and J ends lost 6 bases and 6 bases, in that order; junction bases with no gene match: 5. Germline CDR1 reads MNHEY; CDR2 reads SVGAGI. Here immunoSEQ multiplex PCR was the method, and the copy in TCRdb shows in-frame clones only, minus some. The data hold 25,000 to 35,000 clones, with 85% observed a single time. The source material was peripheral blood. This clonotype was sampled from a man aged 55 to 70 with active COVID-19. This chain links TRBV6-5 with TRBJ2-2, with TRBD2 matching over 12 bases. CDR3 nucleotides: TGTGCCAGCAGAAGACTAGCGGGAGTCCCCGGGGAGCTGTTTTTT. Residues: CASRRLAGVPGELFF.